This T cell receptor beta chain came from a study of cytomegalovirus exposure and HLA in healthy donors. V lost 5 bases to trimming and J lost 7 bases; unmatched junction nucleotides: 5. The germline gives CDR1 SGHTA, CDR2 FQGNSA. CDR3 length: 14 residues. General observations from the study: The authors listed approximately 160 TCR beta chains as cytomegalovirus-associated. In vitro confirmation showed three CMV-associated chains to be CMV antigen specific. In a later analysis, TCR beta V- and J-gene trimming was associated with a missense DCLRE1C variant. Most subjects' HLA-A and HLA-B alleles were reportedly predicted from TCR beta sequences.

Primers for the PCR totalled 60 Vbeta and 13 Jbeta. Measured with immunoSEQ multiplex PCR; TCRdb has only the in-frame clones, and not every one. Its clone listing holds 150,000 to 200,000 clones. Comment on this clone: What it binds is not known.

The chain couples TRBV7-2 to TRBJ2-1; TRBD2 matches at 10 bases. What was sequenced was PBMCs. This clonotype was obtained from a man in his thirties or forties in good health and CMV-seronegative. The CDR3 here is CASSPIAGGNEQFF. The CDR3 DNA sequence: TGTGCCAGCAGCCCTATAGCGGGAGGAAATGAGCAGTTCTTC. Full variable domain (remainder filled in from reference TRBV7-2 and TRBJ2-1): GAGVSQSPSNKVTEKGKDVELRCDPISGHTALYWYRQSLGQGLEFLIYFQGNSAPDKSGLPSDRFSAERTGGSVSTLTIQRTQQEDSAVYLCASSPIAGGNEQFFGPGTRLTVL.